These 2 T cell receptor beta chains originate from one sample sequenced in a study of cytomegalovirus exposure and HLA in healthy donors. The study ran its PCR with 60 Vbeta and 13 Jbeta primers. Profiled with immunoSEQ multiplex PCR; TCRdb holds only in-frame clones, not every one. Of a few hundred thousand clones listed, more than 60% are singletons. Sequenced sample: PBMCs. The receptors stem from a woman aged 55-75 years in good health and CMV-seropositive.

The chain couples TRBV7-6 to TRBJ2-1, with 8 bases lining up with TRBD2. In germline, CDR1 is SGHVS, CDR2 FNYEAQ. This CDR3 is built from 15 residues. V trimming: 2 bases; J trimming: 10 bases; junction bases outside the gene matches: 10. The CDR3: CASSLTWTSTQEQFF. In nucleotides, the CDR3 is TGTGCCAGCAGCTTAACTTGGACTAGCACCCAAGAGCAGTTCTTC.

The gene calls are TRBV5-1 and TRBJ2-7; 12 positions agree with TRBD2. The CDR3 runs to 16 residues. Trimming cost V 2 bases and J 4 bases; bases outside gene matches: 7. The germline V gene has CDR1 SGHRS and CDR2 YFSETQ. The CDR3, as DNA: TGCGCCAGCAGCTTCGGACTAGCGGGATTCAAGTACGAGCAGTACTTC. It is translated as CASSFGLAGFKYEQYF.